This T cell receptor beta chain derives from a study of early T cells in non-severe SARS-CoV-2 infection. As part of library construction, unique molecular identifiers were attached to individual cDNA molecules. TCRdb re-derived calls from the 5' RACE reads in MiXCR, one entry per CDR3 protein. The data show about 48,000 distinct CDR3 sequences, less than 6.5% seen once. This clonotype has at least ten counts. Trimming shortened V by 5 bases and J by 0 bases, and 14 bases separated the two germline ends. This CDR3 is built from 16 residues. The rearrangement uses TRBV12-3 or TRBV12-4 and TRBJ1-3; tentative D call: TRBD1 (6 bases). This receptor was identified in an adult who was a healthcare worker with PCR-confirmed SARS-CoV-2 infection or an uninfected control (not recorded which). The sample was whole blood, taken at baseline. The CDR3 DNA is TGTGCCAGCAGTCCGCGGACAGTGAGCTCTGGAAACACCATATATTTT. Translation gives CASSPRTVSSGNTIYF.